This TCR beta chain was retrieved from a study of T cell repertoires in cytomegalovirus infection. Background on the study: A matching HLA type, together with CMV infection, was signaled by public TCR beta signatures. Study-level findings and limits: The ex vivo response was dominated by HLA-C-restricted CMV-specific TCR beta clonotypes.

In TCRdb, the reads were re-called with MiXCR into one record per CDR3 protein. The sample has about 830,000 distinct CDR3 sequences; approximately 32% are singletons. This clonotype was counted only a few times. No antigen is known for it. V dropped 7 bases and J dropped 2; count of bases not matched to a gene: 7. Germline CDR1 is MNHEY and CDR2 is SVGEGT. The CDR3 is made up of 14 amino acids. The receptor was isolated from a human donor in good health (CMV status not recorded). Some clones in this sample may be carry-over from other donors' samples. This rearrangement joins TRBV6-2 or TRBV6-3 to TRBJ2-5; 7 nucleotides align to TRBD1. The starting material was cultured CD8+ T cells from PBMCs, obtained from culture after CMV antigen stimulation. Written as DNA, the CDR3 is TGTGCCAGCACCCCATCGGGACAGCAAGAGACCCAGTACTTC. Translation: CASTPSGQQETQYF.